What follows is one T cell receptor beta chain and its context. The antigen is not known. This sample was taken from a study of a mutant IDH1 vaccine in newly diagnosed glioma. Study-level information: Vaccination was launched 4-6 weeks after radiotherapy alone, or with temozolomide cycles. The therapy given earlier, which was standard therapy, consisted of radiotherapy, temozolomide, or both, and most of the patients received both. Visits V12 and V13 fell at weeks 35 and 47, respectively.

The table came from immunoSEQ multiplex PCR; TCRdb's copy has only in-frame clones and leaves some out. The table shows about 55,000 clones, with under 90% occurring only once. Time point defined: week 35, safety follow-up. A 20-mer mutant IDH1 peptide at 300 ug was injected subcutaneously with topical imiquimod. There were new WHO grade 3 or 4 astrocytomas in the donors, and these were IDH1-mutant and ATRX-lost. The CDR3 length is 14 residues. Germline V gene data show CDR1 as SSHAT and CDR2 as FNYEAQ (reference sequence). Trimming took 5 bases from V and 1 from J, leaving 11 bases between them. The receptor's source is a woman under 30 with glioma. The genes are TRBV7-7 and TRBJ2-5; D not certain. Source: PBMCs, taken from a glioma patient whose treatment included an IDH1 peptide vaccine. The CDR3 DNA follows: TGTGCCAGCAGCCCTGGCGGTTTCCAAGAGACCCAGTACTTC. Its protein is CASSPGGFQETQYF.